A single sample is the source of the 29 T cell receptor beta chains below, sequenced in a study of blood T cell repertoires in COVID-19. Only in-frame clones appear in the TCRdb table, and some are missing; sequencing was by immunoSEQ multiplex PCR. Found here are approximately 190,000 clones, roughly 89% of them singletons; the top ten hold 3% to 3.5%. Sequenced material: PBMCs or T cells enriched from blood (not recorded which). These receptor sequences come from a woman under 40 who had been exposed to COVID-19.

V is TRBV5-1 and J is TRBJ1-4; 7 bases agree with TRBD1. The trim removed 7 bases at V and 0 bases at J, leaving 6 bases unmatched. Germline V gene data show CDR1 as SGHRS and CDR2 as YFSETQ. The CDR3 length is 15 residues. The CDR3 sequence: CASGQGVATNEKLFF. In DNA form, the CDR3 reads TGCGCCAGCGGGCAGGGGGTTGCAACTAATGAAAAACTGTTTTTT.

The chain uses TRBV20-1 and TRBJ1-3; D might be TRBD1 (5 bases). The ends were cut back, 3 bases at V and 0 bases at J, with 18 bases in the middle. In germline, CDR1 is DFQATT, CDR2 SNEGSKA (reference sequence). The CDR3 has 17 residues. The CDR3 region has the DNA TGCAGTGCTAGTTCGGGGGGAGTGTTGTTCTCTGGAAACACCATATATTTT. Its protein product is CSASSGGVLFSGNTIYF.

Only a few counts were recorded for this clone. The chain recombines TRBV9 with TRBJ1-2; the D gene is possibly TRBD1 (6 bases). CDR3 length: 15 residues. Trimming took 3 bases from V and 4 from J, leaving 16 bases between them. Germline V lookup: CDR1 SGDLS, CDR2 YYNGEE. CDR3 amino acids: CASSAPEAGAYGYTF. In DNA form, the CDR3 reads TGTGCCAGCAGCGCTCCGGAGGCGGGGGCCTATGGCTACACCTTC.

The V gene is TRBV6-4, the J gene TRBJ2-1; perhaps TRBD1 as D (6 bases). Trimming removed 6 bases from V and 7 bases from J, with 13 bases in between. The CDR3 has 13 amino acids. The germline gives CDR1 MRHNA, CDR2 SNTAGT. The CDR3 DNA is TGTGCCAGCAGCAAAACTACAGGGAATGAGCAGTTCTTC. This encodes CASSKTTGNEQFF.

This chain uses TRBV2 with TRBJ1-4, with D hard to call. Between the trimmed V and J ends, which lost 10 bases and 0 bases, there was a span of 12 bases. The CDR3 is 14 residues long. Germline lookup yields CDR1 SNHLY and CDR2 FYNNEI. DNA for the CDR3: TGTGCCATCTATGGGCTTGCAACTAATGAAAAACTGTTTTTT. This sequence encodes CAIYGLATNEKLFF.

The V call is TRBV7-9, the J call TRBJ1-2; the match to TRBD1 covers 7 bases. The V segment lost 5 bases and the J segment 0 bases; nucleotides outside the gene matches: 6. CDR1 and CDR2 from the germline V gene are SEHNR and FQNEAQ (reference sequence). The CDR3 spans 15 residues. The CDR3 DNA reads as TGTGCCAGCAGCGGGCAGGGGGAAGCTAACTATGGCTACACCTTC. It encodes CASSGQGEANYGYTF.

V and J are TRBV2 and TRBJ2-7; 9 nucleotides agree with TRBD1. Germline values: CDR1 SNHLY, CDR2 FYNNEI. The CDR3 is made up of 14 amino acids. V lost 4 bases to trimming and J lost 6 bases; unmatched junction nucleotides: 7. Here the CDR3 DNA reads TGTGCCAGCAGTGGCGGGACAGGGAGAGGCGAGCAGTACTTC. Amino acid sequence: CASSGGTGRGEQYF. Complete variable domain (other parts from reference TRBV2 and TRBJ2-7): EPEVTQTPSHQVTQMGQEVILRCVPISNHLYFYWYRQILGQKVEFLVSFYNNEISEKSEIFDDQFSVERPDGSNFTLKIRSTKLEDSAMYFCASSGGTGRGEQYFGPGTRLTVT.

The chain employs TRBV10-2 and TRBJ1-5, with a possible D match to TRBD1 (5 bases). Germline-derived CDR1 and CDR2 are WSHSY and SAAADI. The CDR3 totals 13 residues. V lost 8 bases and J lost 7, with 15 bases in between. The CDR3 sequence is CASSREGWQPQHF. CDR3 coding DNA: TGCGCCAGCTCCCGGGAGGGGTGGCAGCCCCAGCATTTT.

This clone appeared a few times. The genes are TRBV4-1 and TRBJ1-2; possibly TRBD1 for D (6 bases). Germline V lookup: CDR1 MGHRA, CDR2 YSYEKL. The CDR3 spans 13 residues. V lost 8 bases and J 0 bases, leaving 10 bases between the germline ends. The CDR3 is CASVGQPNYGYTF. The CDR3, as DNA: TGCGCCAGCGTGGGACAACCTAACTATGGCTACACCTTC.

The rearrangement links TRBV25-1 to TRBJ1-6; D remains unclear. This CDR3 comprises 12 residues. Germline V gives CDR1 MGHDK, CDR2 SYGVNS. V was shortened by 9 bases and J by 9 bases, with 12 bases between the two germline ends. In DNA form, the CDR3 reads TGTGCCAGTTCCTCAGTATTTTCACCCCTCCACTTT. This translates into CASSSVFSPLHF.

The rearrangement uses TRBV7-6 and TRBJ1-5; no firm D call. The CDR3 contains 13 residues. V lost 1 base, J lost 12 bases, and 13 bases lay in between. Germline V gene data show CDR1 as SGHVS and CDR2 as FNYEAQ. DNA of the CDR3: TGTGCCAGCAGCTTAGGGAGGACCGGGCTCCAGCATTTT. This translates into CASSLGRTGLQHF.

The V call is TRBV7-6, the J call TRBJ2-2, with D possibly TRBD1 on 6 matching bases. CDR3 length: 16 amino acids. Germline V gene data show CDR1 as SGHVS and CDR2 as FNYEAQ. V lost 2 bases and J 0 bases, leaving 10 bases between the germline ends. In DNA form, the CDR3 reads TGTGCCAGCAGCTTAACAGGGAGCGCGAACACCGGGGAGCTGTTTTTT. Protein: CASSLTGSANTGELFF.

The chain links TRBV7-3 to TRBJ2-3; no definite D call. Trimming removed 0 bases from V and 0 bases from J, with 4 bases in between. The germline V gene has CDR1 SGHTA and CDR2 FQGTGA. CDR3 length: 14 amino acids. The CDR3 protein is CASSLTSSTDTQYF. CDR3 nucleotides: TGTGCCAGCAGCTTAACTAGTAGCACAGATACGCAGTATTTT.

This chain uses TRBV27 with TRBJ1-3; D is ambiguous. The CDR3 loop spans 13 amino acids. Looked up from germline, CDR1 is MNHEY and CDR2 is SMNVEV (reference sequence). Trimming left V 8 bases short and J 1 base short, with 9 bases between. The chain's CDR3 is CASSRYSGNTIYF. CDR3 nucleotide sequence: TGTGCCAGCTCTAGGTATTCTGGAAACACCATATATTTT.

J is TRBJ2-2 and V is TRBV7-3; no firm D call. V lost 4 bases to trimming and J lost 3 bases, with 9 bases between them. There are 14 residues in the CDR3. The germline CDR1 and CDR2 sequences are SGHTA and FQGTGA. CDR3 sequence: CASSSSRYTGELFF. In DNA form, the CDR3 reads TGTGCCAGCAGCTCATCCCGGTACACCGGGGAGCTGTTTTTT.

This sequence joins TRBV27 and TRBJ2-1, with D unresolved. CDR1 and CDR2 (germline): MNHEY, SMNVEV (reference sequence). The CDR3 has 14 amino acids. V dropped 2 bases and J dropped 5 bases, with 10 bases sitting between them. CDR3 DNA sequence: TGTGCCAGCAGTTTAGGCAGCACTAACAATGAGCAGTTCTTC. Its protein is CASSLGSTNNEQFF.

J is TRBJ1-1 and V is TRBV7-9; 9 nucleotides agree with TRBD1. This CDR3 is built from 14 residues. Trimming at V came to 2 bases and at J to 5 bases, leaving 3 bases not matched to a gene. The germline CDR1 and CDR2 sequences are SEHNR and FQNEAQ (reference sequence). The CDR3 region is CASSLNRGLTEAFF. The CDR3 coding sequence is TGTGCCAGCAGCTTAAACAGGGGGCTAACTGAAGCTTTCTTT.

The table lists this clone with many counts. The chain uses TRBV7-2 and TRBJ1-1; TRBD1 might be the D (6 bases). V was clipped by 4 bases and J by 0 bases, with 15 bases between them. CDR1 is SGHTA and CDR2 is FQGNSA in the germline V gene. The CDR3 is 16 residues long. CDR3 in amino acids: CASSSGRQGMNTEAFF. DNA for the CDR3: TGTGCCAGCAGCTCGGGTCGGCAGGGGATGAACACTGAAGCTTTCTTT.

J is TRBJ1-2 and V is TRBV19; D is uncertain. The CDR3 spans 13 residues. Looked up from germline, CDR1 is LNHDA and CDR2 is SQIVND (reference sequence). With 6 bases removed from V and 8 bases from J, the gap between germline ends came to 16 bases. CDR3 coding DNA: TGTGCCAGTAGCTTCGGGGTTAAGGAGGGCTACACCTTC. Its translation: CASSFGVKEGYTF.

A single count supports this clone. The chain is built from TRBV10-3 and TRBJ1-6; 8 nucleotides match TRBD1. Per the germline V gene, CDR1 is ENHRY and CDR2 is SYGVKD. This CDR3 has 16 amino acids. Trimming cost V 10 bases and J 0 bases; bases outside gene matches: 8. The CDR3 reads CATRTGSGSYNSPLHF. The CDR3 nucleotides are TGTGCCACCCGGACAGGGTCTGGCTCCTATAATTCACCCCTCCACTTT.

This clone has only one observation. The CDR3, as DNA: TGTGCCAGCAGCGAAGGAGCGGCAGGGAGGTTGGCTAATGAAAAACTGTTTTTT. Translated: CASSEGAAGRLANEKLFF. This chain joins TRBV5-6 and TRBJ1-4; D perhaps matches TRBD1 (5 bases). V shed 4 bases and J shed 3 bases, with 22 bases lying between them. CDR1 and CDR2 (germline): SGHDT, YYEEEE. CDR3 length equals 18 residues.

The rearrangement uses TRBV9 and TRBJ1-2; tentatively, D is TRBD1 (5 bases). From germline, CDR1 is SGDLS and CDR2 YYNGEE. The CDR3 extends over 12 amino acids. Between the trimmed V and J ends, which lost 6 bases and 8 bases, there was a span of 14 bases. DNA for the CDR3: TGTGCCAGCACCAGGGCGAAGGAAGGCTACACCTTC. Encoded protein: CASTRAKEGYTF. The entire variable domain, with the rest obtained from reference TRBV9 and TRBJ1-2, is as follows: DSGVTQTPKHLITATGQRVTLRCSPRSGDLSVYWYQQSLDQGLQFLIQYYNGEERAKGNILERFSAQQFPDLHSELNLSSLELGDSALYFCASTRAKEGYTFGSGTRLTVV.

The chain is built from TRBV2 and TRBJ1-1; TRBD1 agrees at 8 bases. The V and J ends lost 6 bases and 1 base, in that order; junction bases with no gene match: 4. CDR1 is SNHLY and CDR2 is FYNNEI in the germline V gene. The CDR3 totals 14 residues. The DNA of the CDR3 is TGTGCCAGCAGGGACAGGGATACGAACACTGAAGCTTTCTTT. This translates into CASRDRDTNTEAFF.

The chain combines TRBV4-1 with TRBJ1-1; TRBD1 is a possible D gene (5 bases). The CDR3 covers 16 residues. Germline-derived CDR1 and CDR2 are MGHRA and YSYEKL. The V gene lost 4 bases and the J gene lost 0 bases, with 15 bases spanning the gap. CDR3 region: CASSLQGEGMNTEAFF. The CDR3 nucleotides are TGCGCCAGCAGCCTCCAAGGGGAGGGAATGAACACTGAAGCTTTCTTT.

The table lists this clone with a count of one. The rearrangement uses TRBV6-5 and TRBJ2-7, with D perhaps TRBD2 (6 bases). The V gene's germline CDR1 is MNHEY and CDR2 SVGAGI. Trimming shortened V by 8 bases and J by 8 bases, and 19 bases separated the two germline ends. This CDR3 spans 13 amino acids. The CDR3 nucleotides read TGTGCCAGCGGCGAGACGGGGGTCTTGAAGCAGTACTTC. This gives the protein CASGETGVLKQYF.

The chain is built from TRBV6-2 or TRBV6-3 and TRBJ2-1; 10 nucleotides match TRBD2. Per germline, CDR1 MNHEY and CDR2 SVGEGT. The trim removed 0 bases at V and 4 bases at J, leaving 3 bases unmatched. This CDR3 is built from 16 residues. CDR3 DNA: TGTGCCAGCAGTTACTCTGGACTAGCGGAATACAATGAGCAGTTCTTC. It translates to CASSYSGLAEYNEQFF.

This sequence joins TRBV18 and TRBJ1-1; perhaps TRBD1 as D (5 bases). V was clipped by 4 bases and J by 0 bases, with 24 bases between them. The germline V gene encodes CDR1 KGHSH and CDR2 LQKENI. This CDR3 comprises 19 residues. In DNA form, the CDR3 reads TGTGCCAGCTCACGATCGTTCGTGGCAGCCACAGGCATGAACACTGAAGCTTTCTTT. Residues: CASSRSFVAATGMNTEAFF.

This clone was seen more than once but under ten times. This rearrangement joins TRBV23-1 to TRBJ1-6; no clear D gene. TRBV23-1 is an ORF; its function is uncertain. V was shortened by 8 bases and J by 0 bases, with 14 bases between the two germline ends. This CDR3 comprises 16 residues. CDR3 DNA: TGCGCCAGCTGCCCTGGCGGTAGCTCCTATAATTCACCCCTCCACTTT. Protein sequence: CASCPGGSSYNSPLHF.

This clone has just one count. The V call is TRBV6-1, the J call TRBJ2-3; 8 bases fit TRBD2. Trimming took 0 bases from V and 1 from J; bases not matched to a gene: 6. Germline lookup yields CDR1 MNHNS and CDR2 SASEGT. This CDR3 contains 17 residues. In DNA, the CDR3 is TGTGCCAGCAGTGAAGCGGGTTTAGCGGGGCGCACAGATACGCAGTATTTT. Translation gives CASSEAGLAGRTDTQYF.